Listed below are T cell receptor beta chains from one sample, sequenced in a study of T cell responses to AZD1222 COVID-19 vaccine. This table comes from immunoSEQ multiplex PCR, and its TCRdb copy is limited to in-frame clones, with some not included. The data show approximately 150,000 clones, with about 92% seen just once and more than 3% held by the top ten. The sample consisted of peripheral blood, taken 28 days after the second AZD1222 dose. All receptors come from an adult who received the AZD1222 COVID-19 vaccine. The CDR3 runs from the conserved cysteine through the conserved F or W. A D gene is named only where the DNA matches it firmly. The size field is filled for only some rows; it gives once, few, many or a size class.

j_call clone_size v_call d_call cdr3_length cdr3_aa cdr3_nt
TRBJ1-4 NA TRBV7-9 NA 15 CASSSAGTTNEKLFF TGTGCCAGCAGCTCAGCCGGGACAACTAATGAAAAACTGTTTTTT
TRBJ1-2 once TRBV4-3 TRBD1 15 CASSHSDRPNYGYTF TGCGCCAGCAGCCATTCGGACAGGCCCAACTATGGCTACACCTTC
TRBJ1-2 NA TRBV3-1/TRBV3-2 TRBD1 13 CASTKGTGYGYTF TGTGCCAGCACCAAAGGGACAGGCTATGGCTACACCTTC
TRBJ1-2 NA TRBV28 TRBD1 14 CASTQDRGNYGYTF TGTGCCAGCACCCAGGACAGGGGCAACTATGGCTACACCTTC
TRBJ1-3 NA TRBV14 NA 14 CASSQRASGNTIYF TGTGCCAGCAGCCAGAGGGCCTCTGGAAACACCATATATTTT
TRBJ2-3 NA TRBV28 NA 15 CASSPRMGKRDTQYF TGTGCCAGCAGTCCCCGGATGGGAAAAAGAGATACGCAGTATTTT
TRBJ1-2 NA TRBV6-1 NA 15 CASSEGPEKNYGYTF TGTGCCAGCAGTGAAGGCCCGGAGAAAAATTATGGCTACACCTTC
TRBJ2-4 few TRBV4-2 NA 13 CASSQDRGDIQYF TGTGCCAGCAGCCAAGATAGGGGGGACATTCAGTACTTC
TRBJ2-1 NA TRBV11-1 NA 16 CASSQLGTSRDNEQFF TGTGCCAGCAGCCAACTAGGGACTTCTAGGGACAATGAGCAGTTCTTC
TRBJ2-3 NA TRBV11-3 TRBD2 16 CASSFSFSGSTDTQYF TGTGCCAGCAGCTTTTCGTTTAGCGGGAGCACAGATACGCAGTATTTT
TRBJ2-7 once TRBV4-3 NA 14 CASSQGDDSYEQYF TGCGCCAGCAGCCAAGGGGACGACTCCTACGAGCAGTACTTC
TRBJ1-5 NA TRBV27 TRBD1 19 CASSPLTGGAVWGNQPQHF TGTGCCAGCAGTCCCCTGACAGGGGGCGCAGTTTGGGGCAATCAGCCCCAGCATTTT
TRBJ2-1 NA TRBV11-2 TRBD2 16 CASSTLRLAAYNEQFF TGTGCCAGCAGCACCCTAAGACTAGCGGCCTACAATGAGCAGTTCTTC
TRBJ2-7 NA TRBV6-6 NA 13 CASSQGGSYEQYF TGTGCCAGCAGTCAGGGGGGGTCCTACGAGCAGTACTTC
TRBJ1-1 NA TRBV30 NA 14 CAWSVIGEGTEAFF TGTGCCTGGAGTGTAATAGGGGAGGGCACTGAAGCTTTCTTT
TRBJ1-6 NA TRBV7-2 NA 13 CASSLMGDSPLHF TGTGCCAGCAGCTTAATGGGGGATTCACCCCTCCACTTT
TRBJ1-4 few TRBV11-3 NA 15 CASSKRVATNEKLFF TGTGCCAGCAGCAAAAGAGTTGCAACTAATGAAAAACTGTTTTTT
TRBJ1-2 NA TRBV27 NA 12 CASSPVKGGYTF TGTGCCAGCAGTCCCGTGAAGGGTGGCTACACCTTC
TRBJ2-3 NA TRBV10-1 NA 13 CASSEESSDTQYF TGCGCCAGCAGTGAAGAGTCTTCAGATACGCAGTATTTT
TRBJ2-7 NA TRBV11-2 TRBD1 18 CASSLDLRVGQGAYEQYF TGTGCCAGCAGCTTAGATCTAAGAGTGGGACAGGGGGCCTACGAGCAGTACTTC
TRBJ2-7 NA TRBV28 TRBD1 15 CASSLGTGPTYEQYF TGTGCCAGCAGCCTGGGGACAGGACCCACCTACGAGCAGTACTTC
TRBJ2-1 NA TRBV18 TRBD1 18 CASSISTLTGLSYNEQFF TGTGCCAGCTCAATATCAACCTTGACAGGGCTCAGCTACAATGAGCAGTTCTTC
TRBJ2-3 NA TRBV27 TRBD2 16 CASRQLASGGTDTQYF TGTGCCAGCAGACAACTAGCGTCGGGTGGTACAGATACGCAGTATTTT
TRBJ1-2 NA TRBV27 TRBD1 13 CASSLQGTGGYTF TGTGCCAGCAGCCTACAGGGGACGGGGGGCTACACCTTC
TRBJ2-7 NA TRBV5-4 NA 12 CASSTGPRKQYF TGTGCCAGCAGCACGGGCCCTCGGAAGCAGTACTTC
TRBJ2-6 NA TRBV4-1 NA 17 CASSPPLGVSGANVLTF TGCGCCAGCAGCCCCCCATTGGGGGTCTCTGGGGCCAACGTCCTGACTTTC
TRBJ1-1 NA TRBV30 NA 18 CALLVLGALQGPNTEAFF TGTGCCCTACTGGTCCTAGGGGCCTTGCAGGGGCCGAACACTGAAGCTTTCTTT
TRBJ1-6 NA TRBV5-1 TRBD1 14 CASGPGGRDSPLHF TGCGCCAGCGGCCCAGGGGGTCGGGATTCACCCCTCCACTTT
TRBJ2-7 NA TRBV4-2 TRBD2 16 CASSQEGTSGSYEQYF TGTGCCAGCAGCCAAGAAGGGACTAGCGGATCCTACGAGCAGTACTTC
TRBJ1-2 NA TRBV11-2 NA 14 CASSLGEAYYGYTF TGTGCCAGCAGCTTAGGTGAGGCCTACTATGGCTACACCTTC
TRBJ1-3 NA TRBV18 NA 16 CASSPPAGPLGNTIYF TGTGCCAGCTCACCACCAGCGGGACCACTGGGAAACACCATATATTTT
TRBJ2-7 NA TRBV9 TRBD2 17 CASSVAKTSGLSYEQYF TGTGCCAGCAGCGTAGCGAAGACTAGCGGGCTCTCCTACGAGCAGTACTTC
TRBJ2-3 NA TRBV4-1 TRBD2 15 CASSKPGLASDTQYF TGCGCCAGCAGCAAACCGGGACTAGCTTCAGATACGCAGTATTTT
TRBJ2-7 NA TRBV30 NA 13 CAWSPQGGKEQYF TGTGCCTGGAGTCCGCAGGGTGGTAAAGAGCAGTACTTC
TRBJ1-4 NA TRBV7-9 TRBD1 17 CASSSVAGTGLNEKLFF TGTGCCAGCAGCTCCGTGGCGGGGACAGGTCTTAATGAAAAACTGTTTTTT
TRBJ1-2 NA TRBV6-2/TRBV6-3 NA 13 CASSSQGIRGYTF TGTGCCAGCAGTTCCCAGGGTATTCGGGGCTACACCTTC
TRBJ1-3 NA TRBV7-2 NA 14 CASSLVVGGNTIYF TGTGCCAGCAGCTTAGTAGTCGGAGGAAACACCATATATTTT
TRBJ1-2 NA TRBV6-5 NA 14 CASSTSLANYGYTF TGTGCCAGCAGTACCTCATTAGCTAACTATGGCTACACCTTC
TRBJ1-6 NA TRBV21-1 NA 13 CASTARGGSPLHF TGTGCCAGCACGGCCAGGGGTGGGTCACCCCTCCACTTT
TRBJ2-7 once TRBV10-1 TRBD2 18 CASSDGTSGWEVPYEQYF TGCGCCAGCAGTGATGGGACTAGCGGGTGGGAGGTCCCCTACGAGCAGTACTTC
TRBJ1-1 NA TRBV13 TRBD1 13 CASGQEKPTEAFF TGTGCCAGCGGACAGGAAAAACCCACTGAAGCTTTCTTT
TRBJ2-7 NA TRBV4-3 NA 14 CASSQSGGQYEQYF TGCGCCAGCAGCCAAAGTGGGGGTCAGTACGAGCAGTACTTC
TRBJ2-3 once TRBV19 NA 14 CASSLGLLTDTQYF TGTGCCAGTAGCCTGGGACTCCTCACAGATACGCAGTATTTT
TRBJ1-6 NA TRBV14 NA 15 CASSQAVGGYSPLHF TGTGCCAGCAGCCAAGCGGTAGGGGGATATTCACCCCTCCACTTT
TRBJ2-7 NA TRBV5-4 TRBD1 16 CASSLDGGTGGAGQYF TGTGCCAGCAGCTTGGATGGTGGGACAGGGGGCGCGGGGCAGTACTTC
TRBJ1-1 NA TRBV15 TRBD1 16 CATSRDRRDSRTEAFF TGTGCCACCAGCAGAGATCGTAGGGACAGTCGGACTGAAGCTTTCTTT